The rows below give T cell receptor beta chains drawn from one sample of a study of T-cell reconstitution after alpha-beta-depleted transplantation in children. TCRdb re-called the PCR reads with MiXCR, one entry per CDR3 protein. The data contain about 540,000 distinct CDR3 sequences, approximately 16% of them singletons. Sequencing was performed on PBMCs from the stem cell graft donor, taken from the stem cell graft. The source of these receptors is a human donor who donated a stem cell graft to a child with acute lymphoblastic leukemia. The CDR3 runs from the conserved cysteine through the conserved F or W. Fields, in order: J gene, D gene, clone size, V gene, CDR3 protein, CDR3 DNA. The D gene is left open where the match is weak. The size of a clone is reported for some rows only, either as once, few or many, or as a class for expanded clones.

j_call: TRBJ2-5; d_call: TRBD1; clone_size: .; v_call: TRBV14; cdr3_aa: CASSQDRTGRGETQYF; cdr3_nt: TGTGCCAGCAGCCAAGACCGGACAGGGCGGGGAGAGACCCAGTACTTC
j_call: TRBJ2-7; d_call: .; clone_size: few; v_call: TRBV25-1; cdr3_aa: CASSWSRNEQYF; cdr3_nt: TGTGCCAGCAGTTGGTCACGGAACGAGCAGTACTTC
j_call: TRBJ2-5; d_call: .; clone_size: .; v_call: TRBV12-3/TRBV12-4; cdr3_aa: CASSPPGPTTETQYF; cdr3_nt: TGTGCCAGCAGTCCCCCAGGACCCACAACAGAGACCCAGTACTTC
j_call: TRBJ2-7; d_call: .; clone_size: .; v_call: TRBV14; cdr3_aa: CASSQEGSGPPYEQYF; cdr3_nt: TGTGCCAGCAGCCAAGAAGGTTCAGGGCCTCCCTACGAGCAGTACTTC
j_call: TRBJ2-1; d_call: .; clone_size: .; v_call: TRBV5-1; cdr3_aa: CASRELSSYNEQFF; cdr3_nt: TGCGCCAGCAGGGAACTGAGCTCCTACAATGAGCAGTTCTTC
j_call: TRBJ1-5; d_call: .; clone_size: .; v_call: TRBV20-1; cdr3_aa: CSARGRTESQPQHF; cdr3_nt: TGCAGTGCTAGGGGTCGGACAGAATCGCAACCCCAGCATTTT
j_call: TRBJ2-1; d_call: .; clone_size: .; v_call: TRBV29-1; cdr3_aa: CSVVDRLGARGHGGQFF; cdr3_nt: TGCAGCGTTGTCGACAGACTTGGGGCACGGGGGCATGGTGGGCAGTTCTTC
j_call: TRBJ2-3; d_call: .; clone_size: few; v_call: TRBV10-3; cdr3_aa: CAISEVSSTDTQYF; cdr3_nt: TGTGCCATCAGTGAGGTTTCGAGCACAGATACGCAGTATTTT
j_call: TRBJ2-1; d_call: .; clone_size: .; v_call: TRBV20-1; cdr3_aa: CSASRLALTYNEQFF; cdr3_nt: TGCAGTGCTAGTCGGCTAGCGCTAACCTACAATGAGCAGTTCTTC
j_call: TRBJ2-1; d_call: TRBD2; clone_size: few; v_call: TRBV5-1; cdr3_aa: CASSLWRGANEDEQFF; cdr3_nt: TGCGCCAGCAGCTTGTGGCGGGGGGCCAACGAGGATGAGCAGTTCTTC
j_call: TRBJ2-1; d_call: .; clone_size: few; v_call: TRBV7-3; cdr3_aa: CASSSQIEGNEQFF; cdr3_nt: TGTGCCAGCAGCTCCCAAATAGAGGGCAATGAGCAGTTCTTC
j_call: TRBJ1-1; d_call: .; clone_size: .; v_call: TRBV7-9; cdr3_aa: CASSLVRGYTEAFF; cdr3_nt: TGTGCCAGCAGCTTAGTTAGGGGCTACACTGAAGCTTTCTTT
j_call: TRBJ1-3; d_call: TRBD1; clone_size: few; v_call: TRBV5-1; cdr3_aa: CASSLDRGSSGNTIYF; cdr3_nt: TGCGCCAGCAGCTTGGACAGGGGAAGCTCTGGAAACACCATATATTTT
j_call: TRBJ2-3; d_call: TRBD2; clone_size: .; v_call: TRBV5-1; cdr3_aa: CASSGGLAGERDF; cdr3_nt: TGCGCCAGCAGCGGGGGACTAGCGGGAGAGCGGGATTTT
j_call: TRBJ2-2; d_call: TRBD2; clone_size: .; v_call: TRBV2; cdr3_aa: CASMREGLGTGELFF; cdr3_nt: TGTGCCAGCATGCGGGAGGGCCTAGGGACCGGGGAGCTGTTTTTT
j_call: TRBJ2-1; d_call: TRBD2; clone_size: few; v_call: TRBV5-1; cdr3_aa: CASRIAGNRNNEQFF; cdr3_nt: TGCGCCAGCAGAATAGCGGGAAACCGGAACAATGAGCAGTTCTTC
j_call: TRBJ2-3; d_call: TRBD2; clone_size: many; v_call: TRBV25-1; cdr3_aa: CASSDRGRGGTQYF; cdr3_nt: TGTGCCAGCAGTGATAGGGGACGGGGGGGTACGCAGTATTTT
j_call: TRBJ2-1; d_call: TRBD2; clone_size: .; v_call: TRBV7-8; cdr3_aa: CASSLDLAGVIGQFF; cdr3_nt: TGTGCCAGCAGCTTAGACCTAGCGGGTGTAATTGGGCAGTTCTTC
j_call: TRBJ2-2; d_call: TRBD2; clone_size: few; v_call: TRBV5-1; cdr3_aa: CASSSPSGNLNTGELFF; cdr3_nt: TGCGCCAGCAGCTCCCCTAGCGGGAACTTAAACACCGGGGAGCTGTTTTTT
j_call: TRBJ2-1; d_call: .; clone_size: many; v_call: TRBV12-3/TRBV12-4; cdr3_aa: CASRPRQGGDEQFF; cdr3_nt: TGTGCCAGCAGGCCAAGACAGGGCGGGGATGAGCAGTTCTTC
j_call: TRBJ1-3; d_call: .; clone_size: .; v_call: TRBV19; cdr3_aa: CASSPHVEAFTGNTIYF; cdr3_nt: TGTGCCAGTAGTCCCCACGTAGAGGCCTTCACTGGAAACACCATATATTTT
j_call: TRBJ2-1; d_call: .; clone_size: few; v_call: TRBV7-3; cdr3_aa: CASSFQSGRNYNEQFF; cdr3_nt: TGTGCCAGCAGCTTCCAGTCGGGGCGCAACTACAATGAGCAGTTCTTC
j_call: TRBJ2-7; d_call: .; clone_size: few; v_call: TRBV12-3/TRBV12-4; cdr3_aa: CASSLVQESYEQYF; cdr3_nt: TGTGCCAGCAGTTTAGTACAGGAGAGCTACGAGCAGTACTTC
j_call: TRBJ2-7; d_call: .; clone_size: few; v_call: TRBV11-2; cdr3_aa: CASSLDRISSYEQYF; cdr3_nt: TGTGCCAGCAGCTTAGATCGGATCTCTTCCTACGAGCAGTACTTC
j_call: TRBJ1-1; d_call: .; clone_size: few; v_call: TRBV20-1; cdr3_aa: CSARTVENTEAFF; cdr3_nt: TGCAGTGCGAGGACGGTCGAGAACACTGAAGCTTTCTTT
j_call: TRBJ2-2; d_call: TRBD1; clone_size: few; v_call: TRBV20-1; cdr3_aa: CSALIGTGQKTGELFF; cdr3_nt: TGCAGTGCCCTTATTGGGACAGGGCAGAAAACCGGGGAGCTGTTTTTT
j_call: TRBJ2-1; d_call: .; clone_size: .; v_call: TRBV5-4; cdr3_aa: CASSLTVWNEQFF; cdr3_nt: TGTGCCAGCAGCTTGACGGTATGGAATGAGCAGTTCTTC
j_call: TRBJ2-1; d_call: .; clone_size: .; v_call: TRBV20-1; cdr3_aa: CSARYGNEQFF; cdr3_nt: TGCAGTGCTAGGTATGGGAATGAGCAGTTCTTC
j_call: TRBJ2-1; d_call: TRBD2; clone_size: .; v_call: TRBV5-1; cdr3_aa: CASSMGLAAGNEQFF; cdr3_nt: TGCGCCAGCAGCATGGGACTAGCTGCAGGCAATGAGCAGTTCTTC
j_call: TRBJ1-2; d_call: .; clone_size: few; v_call: TRBV6-4; cdr3_aa: CASSDSRSYGYTF; cdr3_nt: TGTGCCAGCAGTGACTCAAGAAGCTATGGCTACACCTTC
j_call: TRBJ2-7; d_call: TRBD2; clone_size: few; v_call: TRBV27; cdr3_aa: CASSPASGRAHEQYF; cdr3_nt: TGTGCCAGCAGTCCGGCTAGCGGGAGGGCCCACGAGCAGTACTTC
j_call: TRBJ2-7; d_call: .; clone_size: few; v_call: TRBV9; cdr3_aa: CASSVDPSGWRLYEQYF; cdr3_nt: TGTGCCAGCAGCGTAGACCCCAGCGGGTGGAGACTCTACGAGCAGTACTTC
j_call: TRBJ2-2; d_call: .; clone_size: .; v_call: TRBV15; cdr3_aa: CATSRERGEGELFF; cdr3_nt: TGTGCCACCAGCAGAGAGAGGGGGGAAGGGGAGCTGTTTTTT
j_call: TRBJ2-1; d_call: TRBD2; clone_size: .; v_call: TRBV4-1; cdr3_aa: CASSQAAGGTVRDEQFF; cdr3_nt: TGCGCCAGCAGCCAAGCGGCGGGAGGGACAGTAAGGGATGAGCAGTTCTTC
j_call: TRBJ2-7; d_call: .; clone_size: .; v_call: TRBV6-5; cdr3_aa: CASSYEASASYEQYF; cdr3_nt: TGTGCCAGCAGTTATGAGGCTAGCGCCTCCTACGAGCAGTACTTC
j_call: TRBJ2-3; d_call: TRBD2; clone_size: .; v_call: TRBV5-1; cdr3_aa: CASSLGTSGFPPDTQYF; cdr3_nt: TGCGCCAGCAGCTTGGGTACTAGCGGGTTCCCCCCGGATACGCAGTATTTT
j_call: TRBJ2-5; d_call: .; clone_size: few; v_call: TRBV11-2; cdr3_aa: CASSLGGSSWETQYF; cdr3_nt: TGTGCCAGCAGCTTAGGAGGGTCTAGCTGGGAGACCCAGTACTTC
j_call: TRBJ2-7; d_call: .; clone_size: .; v_call: TRBV29-1; cdr3_aa: CSALGGYEQYF; cdr3_nt: TGCAGCGCCCTAGGGGGGTACGAGCAGTACTTC
j_call: TRBJ2-7; d_call: TRBD2; clone_size: few; v_call: TRBV7-3; cdr3_aa: CASSVLAGVDEQYF; cdr3_nt: TGTGCCAGCAGCGTTCTAGCGGGAGTCGACGAGCAGTACTTC
j_call: TRBJ2-3; d_call: .; clone_size: few; v_call: TRBV19; cdr3_aa: CASSIVRPDTQYF; cdr3_nt: TGTGCCAGTAGTATAGTTCGCCCAGATACGCAGTATTTT
j_call: TRBJ1-2; d_call: .; clone_size: .; v_call: TRBV20-1; cdr3_aa: CSATTGGNGYTF; cdr3_nt: TGCAGTGCAACAACGGGGGGTAATGGCTACACCTTC
j_call: TRBJ1-4; d_call: .; clone_size: few; v_call: TRBV18; cdr3_aa: CASSPHAGINEKLFF; cdr3_nt: TGTGCCAGCTCACCACACGCAGGGATTAATGAAAAACTGTTTTTT